Included here is one T cell receptor beta chain sequence, with context. Its antigen is undetermined. TCRdb reanalysed the RT-PCR reads using MiXCR and keeps one entry per CDR3 protein. Among fewer than 700,000 distinct CDR3 sequences, 10% to 15% were seen once, and the ten largest hold about an eighth. The data were obtained in a study of response to subunit inactivated influenza vaccine. Study results and limitations: Researchers suggested that each seasonal influenza vaccination recruits few new T cells.

The ends were cut back, 6 bases at V and 1 base at J, with 18 bases in the middle. The germline V gene encodes CDR1 DFQATT and CDR2 SNEGSKA (reference sequence). CDR3 length equals 15 residues. This sequence was found in a man in his fifties or sixties who received an inactivated influenza vaccine. The chain has TRBV20-1 and TRBJ2-5; the D gene could be TRBD1 or TRBD2 (5 bases each). The sample in question was PBMCs from blood, obtained roughly 45 days after vaccination. The DNA for the CDR3 is TGCAGTGCCCGGGACGGGTGGCAGACCCAAGAGACCCAGTACTTC. The encoded protein is CSARDGWQTQETQYF.